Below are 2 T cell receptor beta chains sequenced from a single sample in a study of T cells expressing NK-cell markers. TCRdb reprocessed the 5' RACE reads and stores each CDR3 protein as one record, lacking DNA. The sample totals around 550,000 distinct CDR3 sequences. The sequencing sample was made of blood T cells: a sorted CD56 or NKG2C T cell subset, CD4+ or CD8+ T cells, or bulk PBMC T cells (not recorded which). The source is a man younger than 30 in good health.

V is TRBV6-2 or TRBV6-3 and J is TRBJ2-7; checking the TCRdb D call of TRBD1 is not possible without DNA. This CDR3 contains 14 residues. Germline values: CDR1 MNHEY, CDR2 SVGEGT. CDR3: CASNPTLQVYEQYF.

The CDR3 loop is CSARIHGDGYTF. This chain joins TRBV20-1 and TRBJ1-2. CDR1 is DFQATT and CDR2 is SNEGSKA in the germline V gene (reference sequence). The CDR3 sequence is 12 residues long.